This is a list of T cell receptor beta chains from one sample in a study of cytotoxic CD8 clonotypes in ibrutinib-treated CLL. The assay was immunoSEQ multiplex PCR, and TCRdb's table has in-frame clones only and misses some. The repertoire holds almost 45,000 clones, with over 60% as singletons. The sequencing here drew on PBMCs, taken after 12 months of ibrutinib treatment. The receptors were sampled from a human donor with chronic lymphocytic leukemia. The CDR3 runs from the conserved cysteine through the conserved F or W. Fields, in order: D gene, J gene, clone size, V gene, CDR3 protein, CDR3 DNA. A D gene is named only where the DNA matches it firmly. Part of the rows lack a size; the others show once, few, many or a class for expanded clones.

>TRBD2|TRBJ2-1|NA|TRBV18
CASSPPGLEIHEQFF
TGTGCCAGCTCACCACCCGGACTAGAAATTCATGAGCAGTTCTTC
>NA|TRBJ2-5|few|TRBV6-5
CASSYSMWLETQYF
TGTGCCAGCAGTTACTCGATGTGGCTGGAGACCCAGTACTTC
>NA|TRBJ2-1|NA|TRBV5-4
CASSFQSQEQFF
TGTGCCAGCAGCTTCCAAAGCCAGGAGCAGTTCTTC
>TRBD2|TRBJ2-3|NA|TRBV7-2
CASSLTSGIRTDTQYF
TGTGCCAGCAGCTTAACTAGCGGGATTCGCACAGATACGCAGTATTTT
>NA|TRBJ1-2|NA|TRBV28
CASSWGGGYTF
TGTGCCAGCAGTTGGGGGGGTGGCTACACCTTC
>NA|TRBJ2-3|NA|TRBV7-3
CASSLTGSADTQYF
TGTGCCAGCAGCTTAACAGGCTCCGCAGATACGCAGTATTTT
>NA|TRBJ2-3|NA|TRBV29-1
CSTRTSVGETQYF
TGCAGCACTCGTACCTCCGTTGGAGAAACGCAGTATTTT
>NA|TRBJ2-2|NA|TRBV19
CASHGGRSGELFF
TGTGCCAGTCATGGGGGGAGGAGCGGGGAGCTGTTTTTT
>NA|TRBJ2-3|few|TRBV2
CASREYTQYF
TGTGCCAGCAGAGAGTATACGCAGTATTTT
>NA|TRBJ2-7|few|TRBV2
CASRQTSAEQYF
TGTGCCAGCAGACAGACTAGTGCCGAGCAGTACTTC
>NA|TRBJ1-1|NA|TRBV28
CASSLLQGYSPSEAFF
TGTGCCAGCAGTTTACTTCAGGGTTACTCACCATCCGAAGCTTTCTTT
>NA|TRBJ2-2|few|TRBV5-6
CASSLMLDPELFF
TGTGCCAGCAGCTTGATGTTGGACCCGGAGCTGTTTTTT
>TRBD1|TRBJ2-5|NA|TRBV30
CAWKQGAGETQYF
TGTGCCTGGAAACAGGGGGCGGGAGAGACCCAGTACTTC
>NA|TRBJ2-3|NA|TRBV5-1
CASSLGGRTDTQYF
TGCGCCAGCAGCTTGGGGGGACGCACAGATACGCAGTATTTT
>TRBD1|TRBJ2-7|NA|TRBV2
CASREDRVTEQYF
TGTGCCAGCAGGGAGGACAGGGTGACCGAGCAGTACTTC
>TRBD2|TRBJ2-2|NA|TRBV5-4
CASSLAGLAGTGELFF
TGTGCCAGCAGCTTGGCGGGACTAGCGGGTACCGGGGAGCTGTTTTTT
>NA|TRBJ1-1|NA|TRBV6-1
CASSEARNTEAFF
TGTGCCAGCAGTGAAGCCAGGAACACTGAAGCTTTCTTT
>TRBD2|TRBJ2-2|NA|TRBV5-1
CASSLTSGLTGELFF
TGCGCCAGCAGCTTAACTAGCGGGCTCACCGGGGAGCTGTTTTTT
>TRBD1|TRBJ1-1|NA|TRBV30
CAQGVVAEAFF
TGTGCCCAGGGGGTTGTCGCTGAAGCTTTCTTT
>NA|TRBJ2-7|NA|TRBV10-1
CASSESGQLKYEQYF
TGCGCCAGCAGTGAGTCCGGACAATTGAAGTACGAGCAGTACTTC
>NA|TRBJ1-5|few|TRBV6-1
CASSELISGSNQPQHF
TGTGCCAGCAGTGAACTCATTAGTGGGAGCAATCAGCCCCAGCATTTT
>NA|TRBJ2-1|once|TRBV27
CASSLRWGEQFF
TGTGCCAGCAGTTTAAGGTGGGGTGAGCAGTTCTTC
>NA|TRBJ1-1|NA|TRBV7-9
CASSLERAGAFF
TGTGCCAGCAGCTTAGAGCGTGCCGGAGCTTTCTTT
>NA|TRBJ2-1|NA|TRBV29-1
CSVGFSGNSYNEQFF
TGCAGCGTCGGCTTTAGCGGAAACTCCTACAATGAGCAGTTCTTC
>NA|TRBJ2-7|NA|TRBV6-1
CASSDRVDWAYEQYF
TGTGCCAGCAGTGATAGGGTGGATTGGGCCTACGAGCAGTACTTC
>NA|TRBJ2-3|few|TRBV7-2
CASSLDSTDTQYF
TGTGCCAGCAGCTTAGATTCCACAGATACGCAGTATTTT
>TRBD2|TRBJ2-1|NA|TRBV5-1
CASSKRLAGVGEQFF
TGCGCCAGCAGCAAGCGACTAGCGGGAGTGGGTGAGCAGTTCTTC
>NA|TRBJ2-1|NA|TRBV12-5
CASGWPTDYNEQFF
TGTGCTAGTGGTTGGCCCACAGATTACAATGAGCAGTTCTTC
>TRBD2|TRBJ2-5|NA|TRBV6-1
CASTEGRGETQYF
TGTGCCAGCACCGAGGGGAGGGGAGAGACCCAGTACTTC
>NA|TRBJ2-6|NA|TRBV7-6
CASSQTVSGANVLTF
TGTGCCAGCAGCCAGACAGTCTCTGGGGCCAACGTCCTGACTTTC
>NA|TRBJ2-7|NA|TRBV28
CASSLVNRYEQYF
TGTGCCAGCAGTTTAGTTAACCGGTACGAGCAGTACTTC
>TRBD2|TRBJ2-7|once|TRBV4-1
CASSQEAGTSGTYEQYF
TGCGCCAGCAGCCAAGAGGCCGGGACTAGCGGGACCTACGAGCAGTACTTC
>TRBD2|TRBJ2-3|NA|TRBV12-5
CASGQSGRAGTDTQYF
TGTGCTAGTGGTCAAAGCGGGAGGGCCGGCACAGATACGCAGTATTTT
>NA|TRBJ2-7|NA|TRBV7-9
CASSSPPKRPLGEQYF
TGTGCCAGCAGCTCCCCCCCAAAGCGGCCGCTCGGCGAGCAGTACTTC
>NA|TRBJ1-2|NA|TRBV5-1
CASSSDRVSYGYTF
TGCGCCAGCAGCTCAGATAGGGTCTCCTATGGCTACACCTTC
>TRBD2|TRBJ2-7|few|TRBV7-8
CASRPRGGLAAF
TGTGCCAGCAGGCCGAGGGGGGGACTAGCGGCATTC